Shown below are 7 T cell receptor beta chains from a single sample sequenced in a study of T cells in Graves' hyperthyroidism and ophthalmopathy. It was RNA transcripts that yielded the amplified TCR beta CDR3 regions. Researchers ran a first-round RT-PCR on the TCR CDR3 using the HTBI primer set. From the multiplex PCR reads, TCRdb called clonotypes with MiXCR, one entry per CDR3 protein. In the table there are approximately 410,000 distinct CDR3 sequences, around 15% of which are singletons. The specimen sequenced was blood. These receptors originate from a woman in her late teens or twenties with Graves' hyperthyroidism.

This clonotype has at least ten counts. This chain joins TRBV4-1 and TRBJ2-3, with 9 bases fitting TRBD1. V dropped 4 bases and J dropped 4; count of bases not matched to a gene: 9. The CDR3 consists of 16 residues. CDR1 and CDR2 from the germline V gene are MGHRA and YSYEKL. The CDR3 nucleotides read TGCGCCAGCAGCCTCACCGGGACAGGGTCTGCAGATACGCAGTATTTT. Translated, it gives CASSLTGTGSADTQYF.

The chain joins TRBV18 to TRBJ1-1, with 7 bases that match TRBD1. This CDR3 has 14 amino acids. The junction had 8 bases not matched to a gene; V was cut back by 3 bases and J by 7 bases. From germline, CDR1 is KGHSH and CDR2 LQKENI. In nucleotides, the CDR3 is TGTGCCAGCTCACCGATAAAAGACAGGGTTGAAGCTTTCTTT. Translation gives CASSPIKDRVEAFF.

The chain uses TRBV30 and TRBJ1-1; 12 bases map to TRBD1. V lost 1 base and J lost 6; bases outside the gene matches: 9. Germline V lookup: CDR1 GTSNPN, CDR2 SVGIG (reference sequence). CDR3 size: 16 residues. Written as DNA, the CDR3 is TGTGCCTGGAGTGCGGGACAGGGGGCTCGGGGAGCTGAAGCTTTCTTT. It is translated as CAWSAGQGARGAEAFF.

The sample holds many counts of this clonotype. This chain connects TRBV7-3 to TRBJ2-1, with TRBD2 as a possible D gene (5 bases). With 2 bases removed from V and 4 bases from J, the gap between germline ends came to 15 bases. The CDR3 spans 16 residues. CDR1 is SGHTA and CDR2 is FQGTGA in the germline V gene. The CDR3 spells CASSLSGESRYNEQFF. The CDR3 DNA follows: TGTGCCAGCAGCTTATCCGGGGAGTCTAGGTACAATGAGCAGTTCTTC. Drawing the rest from reference TRBV7-3 and TRBJ2-1, the complete variable domain is GAGVSQTPSNKVTEKGKYVELRCDPISGHTALYWYRQSLGQGPEFLIYFQGTGAADDSGLPNDRFFAVRPEGSVSTLKIQRTERGDSAVYLCASSLSGESRYNEQFFGPGTRLTVL.

V usage is TRBV9 and J usage is TRBJ1-3, with D uncertain. The germline V and J ends were trimmed by 3 bases and 4 bases, with 5 bases remaining between them. This CDR3 is 12 amino acids long. Germline V gene lookup returns CDR1 SGDLS and CDR2 YYNGEE. CDR3 DNA sequence: TGTGCCAGCAGCGCCCGGGGAAACACCATATATTTT. Encoded protein: CASSARGNTIYF.

This sequence joins TRBV7-2 and TRBJ2-2; tentatively, D is TRBD1 or TRBD2 (6 bases each). The CDR3 loop spans 17 amino acids. V was pared by 1 base and J by 5 bases, with 17 bases between. CDR1 is SGHTA and CDR2 is FQGNSA in the germline V gene. Written as DNA, the CDR3 is TGTGCCAGCAGCTTAGGTCCGGGAGTGAGGGGGACCGGGGAGCTGTTTTTT. It yields the protein CASSLGPGVRGTGELFF.

This clonotype appeared many times. The gene calls are TRBV19 and TRBJ2-3; D is perhaps TRBD2 (5 bases). CDR1 is LNHDA, CDR2 SQIVND, per germline (reference sequence). This CDR3 contains 13 residues. V lost 7 bases and J 3 bases, leaving 11 bases between the germline ends. The CDR3 region has the DNA TGTGCCAGTAACGGGATGACGACAGATACGCAGTATTTT. Protein product: CASNGMTTDTQYF. Drawing the rest from reference TRBV19 and TRBJ2-3, the complete variable domain is DGGITQSPKYLFRKEGQNVTLSCEQNLNHDAMYWYRQDPGQGLRLIYYSQIVNDFQKGDIAEGYSVSREKKESFPLTVTSAQKNPTAFYLCASNGMTTDTQYFGPGTRLTVL.